This passage covers 21 T cell receptor beta chains from one sample sequenced in a study of T cell responses to AZD1222 COVID-19 vaccine. TCRdb's table, derived via immunoSEQ multiplex PCR, lists solely in-frame clones and lacks some. The profile covers fewer than 150,000 clones, with about 87% appearing a single time and 1.9% taken by the ten largest. This specimen was peripheral blood, taken on day 0 of AZD1222 vaccination. These receptors originate from an adult in good health.

The V gene is TRBV15, the J gene TRBJ1-5; TRBD1 is a possible D gene (6 bases). Trimming removed 0 bases from V and 0 bases from J, with 9 bases in between. The CDR3 contains 16 residues. Germline V CDR1 and CDR2: LNHNV, YYDKDF (reference sequence). The CDR3 reads CATSREQGNSNQPQHF. CDR3 bases: TGTGCCACCAGCAGAGAACAGGGAAATAGCAATCAGCCCCAGCATTTT.

The rearrangement joins TRBV5-6 to TRBJ1-1; D gene unclear. Trimming pared 1 base from V and 2 bases from J, leaving 0 bases between. This CDR3 has 11 residues. Germline V gives CDR1 SGHDT, CDR2 YYEEEE. This CDR3 is CASSLNTEAFF. CDR3 nucleotide sequence: TGTGCCAGCAGCTTGAACACTGAAGCTTTCTTT.

The chain joins TRBV5-1 to TRBJ1-5; D is perhaps TRBD1 (5 bases). This CDR3 contains 15 residues. In germline, CDR1 is SGHRS, CDR2 YFSETQ. V lost 0 bases and J lost 1, with 8 bases in between. The CDR3 sequence is CASSLDGASNQPQHF. CDR3 DNA sequence: TGCGCCAGCAGCTTGGATGGGGCGAGCAATCAGCCCCAGCATTTT.

This rearrangement joins TRBV28 to TRBJ1-1; 7 bases line up with TRBD1. This CDR3 spans 14 amino acids. Trimming took 8 bases from V and 1 from J; bases not matched to a gene: 7. The germline V gene has CDR1 MDHEN and CDR2 SYDVKM. As DNA, the CDR3 is TGTGCCAGCGCCTACCCAGGGGGGAACACTGAAGCTTTCTTT. Translated: CASAYPGGNTEAFF.

The chain couples TRBV27 to TRBJ1-2, with 9 bases matching TRBD1. The trim removed 9 bases at V and 5 bases at J, leaving 10 bases unmatched. Germline V gene lookup returns CDR1 MNHEY and CDR2 SMNVEV (reference sequence). This CDR3 comprises 14 residues. CDR3 sequence reads: CASSRDREGYGYTF. The CDR3 DNA sequence: TGTGCCAGTTCCCGGGACAGGGAAGGGTATGGCTACACCTTC.

The chain employs TRBV28 and TRBJ1-5; 8 bases agree with TRBD1. V shed 0 bases and J 3 bases; nucleotides not matched to a gene: 4. This CDR3 region has 16 residues. Germline CDR1 is MDHEN and CDR2 is SYDVKM. CDR3 nucleotide sequence: TGTGCCAGCAGTTTATGGGGCAGGGGGCTCAATCAGCCCCAGCATTTT. The encoded protein is CASSLWGRGLNQPQHF.

The V and J genes are TRBV6-5 and TRBJ1-2, with a possible D match to TRBD1 (6 bases). Trimming shortened V by 7 bases and J by 8 bases, and 17 bases separated the two germline ends. The germline V gene has CDR1 MNHEY and CDR2 SVGAGI. The CDR3 is 13 amino acids. The CDR3 region has the DNA TGTGCCAGCACCGCCGGGACAAGGCAGGGCTACACCTTC. Translation gives CASTAGTRQGYTF.

V and J are TRBV20-1 and TRBJ1-1, with a tentative D call TRBD1 (6 bases). Germline-derived CDR1 and CDR2 are DFQATT and SNEGSKA (reference sequence). This CDR3 comprises 11 residues. V was clipped by 6 bases and J by 6 bases, with 11 bases between them. The DNA for the CDR3 is TGCAGTGCCGTGGGGGCGTCTGAAGCTTTCTTT. This gives the protein CSAVGASEAFF.

The chain uses TRBV28 and TRBJ2-1; tentatively, D is TRBD1 or TRBD2 (5 bases each). The CDR3 has 16 residues. The ends were cut back, 3 bases at V and 6 bases at J, with 18 bases in the middle. Germline lookup yields CDR1 MDHEN and CDR2 SYDVKM. Here the CDR3 DNA reads TGTGCCAGCAGTTTCGTATCCGACTCGGGGACCAATGAGCAGTTCTTC. This sequence encodes CASSFVSDSGTNEQFF.

The gene calls are TRBV11-3 and TRBJ2-2; TRBD2 might be the D (6 bases). V was cut by 4 bases and J by 4 bases, with 16 bases left in between. The CDR3 contains 16 residues. CDR1 SGHNT and CDR2 YENEEA come from the germline V gene. CDR3 coding DNA: TGTGCCAGCAGCTCAAATATGGGGGGAGGCACCGGGGAGCTGTTTTTT. Residues: CASSSNMGGGTGELFF.

This clone was counted a few times. The chain employs TRBV9 and TRBJ1-1; 8 bases are shared with TRBD1. Looked up from germline, CDR1 is SGDLS and CDR2 is YYNGEE. The CDR3 totals 15 residues. V trimming: 4 bases; J trimming: 4 bases; junction bases outside the gene matches: 9. The CDR3 coding sequence is TGTGCCAGCAGCCCTTCGGACAGGGTTTTCACTGAAGCTTTCTTT. As protein: CASSPSDRVFTEAFF.

This chain joins TRBV6-5 and TRBJ1-1, with D unresolved. The CDR3 sequence is 13 residues long. The V end lost 0 bases, the J end lost 8 bases, and 10 bases lay between the germline ends. The germline V gene has CDR1 MNHEY and CDR2 SVGAGI. The CDR3 spells CASSYSAALEAFF. In DNA form, the CDR3 reads TGTGCCAGCAGTTACTCCGCTGCCCTCGAAGCTTTCTTT.

This clone has just one count. The chain uses TRBV7-9 and TRBJ1-1, with TRBD1 identical over 7 bases. CDR1 is SEHNR and CDR2 is FQNEAQ in the germline V gene (reference sequence). The CDR3 contains 13 residues. Losses at the gene ends were 6 bases for V and 4 bases for J; bases not matched to a gene: 5. CDR3 sequence reads: CASRLQGTTEAFF. CDR3 bases: TGTGCCAGCAGGCTACAGGGGACCACTGAAGCTTTCTTT. The full variable domain, its missing parts supplied by reference TRBV7-9 and TRBJ1-1, is DTGVSQNPRHKITKRGQNVTFRCDPISEHNRLYWYRQTLGQGPEFLTYFQNEAQLEKSRLLSDRFSAERPKGSFSTLEIQRTEQGDSAMYLCASRLQGTTEAFFGQGTRLTVV.

This chain connects TRBV6-2 or TRBV6-3 to TRBJ1-5; D is unresolved. This CDR3 region has 15 residues. V lost 6 bases and J lost 0, with 12 bases in between. Germline values: CDR1 MNHEY, CDR2 SVGEGT. The CDR3 DNA sequence: TGTGCCAGCAGCCCTCGGACTGATAGCAATCAGCCCCAGCATTTT. Residues: CASSPRTDSNQPQHF.

The chain has TRBV6-1 and TRBJ1-2, with 8 bases aligning to TRBD1. The CDR3 runs 16 residues. J gave up 0 bases and V 2 bases, and 5 bases lay outside the gene matches. Looked up from germline, CDR1 is MNHNS and CDR2 is SASEGT. The CDR3 coding sequence is TGTGCCAGCAGTGAACCGCGACAGGGGACTAACTATGGCTACACCTTC. It is translated as CASSEPRQGTNYGYTF.

The J gene is TRBJ2-1, the V gene TRBV9; TRBD1 agrees at 8 bases. The V gene end was trimmed by 3 bases and the J gene end by 8 bases; junction bases not matched to a gene: 13. This CDR3 comprises 16 residues. CDR1 and CDR2 (germline): SGDLS, YYNGEE. The CDR3 spells CASSDSRDRPRHEQFF. As DNA, the CDR3 is TGTGCCAGCAGCGATTCCCGGGACAGGCCAAGGCATGAGCAGTTCTTC.

The V gene is TRBV7-9, the J gene TRBJ1-1, with D hard to call. Germline values: CDR1 SEHNR, CDR2 FQNEAQ (reference sequence). Trimming removed 1 base at V and 8 bases at J, with 11 bases between. This CDR3 region has 13 residues. Here the CDR3 DNA reads TGTGCCAGCAGCTTAGGCAGGTGGGAAGAAGCTTTCTTT. Amino acid sequence: CASSLGRWEEAFF.

The V and J genes are TRBV5-1 and TRBJ1-1, with 7 bases aligning to TRBD1. This CDR3 comprises 12 residues. Germline CDR1 reads SGHRS; CDR2 reads YFSETQ. With V trimmed by 4 bases and J by 7 bases, 4 bases remained unmatched. The CDR3 DNA sequence: TGCGCCAGCAGCGAGCCAGGGGGTGAAGCTTTCTTT. This encodes CASSEPGGEAFF.

This sequence joins TRBV10-3 and TRBJ1-1; TRBD1 aligns across 10 bases. The CDR3 sequence is 15 residues long. V was pared by 0 bases and J by 3 bases, with 1 base of the junction left unmatched. CDR1 and CDR2 (germline): ENHRY, SYGVKD. CDR3 DNA: TGTGCCATCAGTGAGTCGACAGGGGGCTACACTGAAGCTTTCTTT. It yields the protein CAISESTGGYTEAFF.

This clone was counted a single time. This chain joins TRBV9 and TRBJ1-2; no clear D gene. This CDR3 contains 14 residues. Germline CDR1 reads SGDLS; CDR2 reads YYNGEE. V shed 0 bases and J shed 0 bases, with 6 bases lying between them. The DNA of the CDR3 is TGTGCCAGCAGCGTAGCCACAGCTAACTATGGCTACACCTTC. It specifies CASSVATANYGYTF.

The chain has TRBV15 and TRBJ2-5, with TRBD2 identical over 14 bases. CDR1 and CDR2 from the germline V gene are LNHNV and YYDKDF (reference sequence). V shed 0 bases, J shed 3 bases, and the junction held 6 bases outside the gene matches. The CDR3 sequence is 18 residues long. The CDR3 nucleotides are TGTGCCACCAGCAGAGATGGACTAGCGGGAGGAACGGAAGAGACCCAGTACTTC. Translated: CATSRDGLAGGTEETQYF.